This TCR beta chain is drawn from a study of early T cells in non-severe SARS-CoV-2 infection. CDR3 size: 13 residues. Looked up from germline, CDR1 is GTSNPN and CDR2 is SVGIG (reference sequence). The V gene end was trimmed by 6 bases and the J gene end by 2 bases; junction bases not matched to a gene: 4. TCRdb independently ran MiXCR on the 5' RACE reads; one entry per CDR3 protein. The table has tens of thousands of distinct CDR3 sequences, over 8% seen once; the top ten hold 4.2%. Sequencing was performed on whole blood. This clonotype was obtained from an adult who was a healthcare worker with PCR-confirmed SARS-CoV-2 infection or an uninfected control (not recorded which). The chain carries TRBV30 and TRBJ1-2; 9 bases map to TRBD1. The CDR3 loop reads CACLDRGNYGYTF. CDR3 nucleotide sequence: TGTGCCTGTCTCGACAGGGGGAACTATGGCTACACCTTC.